This TCR beta chain is drawn from a study of shared clonotypes between healthy human individuals. The data were produced by immunoSEQ multiplex PCR, yet TCRdb's version contains in-frame clones alone and is incomplete. This sample has about 2.1 million clones, with 80% to 95% found just once. Concerning this clone: Antigen unknown.

CDR1 and CDR2 (germline): SEHNR, FQNEAQ (reference sequence). The CDR3 loop spans 16 amino acids. V was shortened by 5 bases and J by 3 bases, with 20 bases between the two germline ends. CD8 cells regarded as naive lacked CD45RO, were positively chosen for CCR7, and omitted terminally differentiated effector memory CD45RA+ cells. Study-level results: Non-shared clonotypes had lower generation probabilities than those shared by all four donors.

The origin of this receptor is a man younger than 30 in good health. Some clones in this sample may be carry-over from other donors' samples. The genes are TRBV7-9 and TRBJ2-7; weak D call: TRBD1 (5 bases). Sample: naive CD8+ T cells from PBMCs. The CDR3 coding sequence is TGTGCCAGCAGCACCCCCCCCGGGCAGGGAAACTACGAGCAGTACTTC. It specifies CASSTPPGQGNYEQYF.